This T cell receptor beta chain was captured by sequencing in a study of Ad26.COV2.S vaccination and SARS-CoV-2 variants. Trimming took 8 bases from V and 8 from J; bases not matched to a gene: 15. Germline CDR1 is MNHEY and CDR2 is SMNVEV (reference sequence). This CDR3 has 15 residues. Documented treatment: 19 received Ad26.COV2.S at low or high dose, single or two shots; 5 received placebo; per-sample allocation not given. Samples were taken on day 63 after the first vaccine or placebo injection. This clone was counted a single time. Measured with immunoSEQ multiplex PCR; TCRdb has only the in-frame clones, and not every one. This sample has more than 250,000 clones; more than 75% occur once, and the top ten carry around 3%.

The sequencing here drew on peripheral blood, taken in a trial of Ad26.COV2.S vaccine versus placebo. The V call is TRBV27, the J call TRBJ2-1, with 7 nucleotides matching TRBD1. This clonotype was sampled from a person between 18 and 65 years old who received the Ad26.COV2.S COVID-19 vaccine or a placebo. Written as DNA, the CDR3 is TGTGCCAGCGGGGAGACCGGGACAGAGATGGATGAGCAGTTCTTC. It translates to CASGETGTEMDEQFF.